One and the same sample provided the 5 T cell receptor beta chains below, sequenced in a study of human T cells and chemical hapten exposure. The time point is: patch test 3, about 24 weeks after DPC sensitization. Treatment reported: therapeutic diphenylcyclopropenone sensitization with weekly scalp DPC. Each CDR3 protein is one row after TCRdb ran MiXCR on the RACE reads. There are 82,000 or so distinct CDR3 sequences in the sample; roughly 13% occur only once, and roughly 5.9% lies in the top ten. The input for sequencing was whole blood, taken in connection with sensitization to the hapten diphenylcyclopropenone (DPC). Receptor source: a woman between 50 and 59 years old with alopecia areata. Some clones in this sample may be carry-over from other donors' samples.

This clonotype turned up a few times. The chain employs TRBV11-2 and TRBJ2-7, with 8 bases identical to TRBD1. V lost 3 bases, J lost 2 bases, and 9 bases stayed unmatched. Germline CDR1 is SGHAT and CDR2 is FQNNGV. The CDR3 loop spans 16 amino acids. The CDR3 is CASSFRGRGLTYEQYF. The CDR3 bases are TGTGCCAGCAGCTTCAGGGGGCGGGGACTGACCTACGAGCAGTACTTC.

The table lists this clonotype with a few counts. The rearrangement links TRBV24-1 to TRBJ1-1; tentatively, D is TRBD1 (5 bases). In germline, CDR1 is KGHDR, CDR2 SFDVKD. The CDR3 is 14 amino acids. With 5 bases removed from V and 4 bases from J, the gap between germline ends came to 13 bases. CDR3 loop: CATSAAGMSTEAFF. The CDR3 coding sequence is TGTGCCACCAGTGCAGCAGGGATGAGCACTGAAGCTTTCTTT.

The V and J genes are TRBV27 and TRBJ1-1, with unresolved D. V was shortened by 4 bases and J by 1 base, with 7 bases between the two germline ends. This CDR3 comprises 13 residues. Germline assignment: CDR1 MNHEY and CDR2 SMNVEV (reference sequence). CDR3 in DNA: TGTGCCAGCAGTTCTGTCGGGAACACTGAAGCTTTCTTT. Protein: CASSSVGNTEAFF.

This clonotype was recorded at least ten times. The gene calls are TRBV7-8 and TRBJ2-3, with D hard to call. V was shortened by 6 bases and J by 0 bases, with 13 bases between the two germline ends. The germline V gene has CDR1 SGHVS and CDR2 FQNEAQ. This CDR3 is 15 amino acids long. The CDR3 reads CASRNLGESTDTQYF. CDR3 nucleotides: TGTGCCAGCAGGAATCTTGGGGAAAGCACAGATACGCAGTATTTT. The full variable domain, in which reference TRBV7-8 and TRBJ2-3 provide the parts outside the CDR3, is GAGVSQSPRYKVAKRGQDVALRCDPISGHVSLFWYQQALGQGPEFLTYFQNEAQLDKSGLPSDRFFAERPEGSVSTLKIQRTQQEDSAVYLCASRNLGESTDTQYFGPGTRLTVL.

This clonotype came up many times. This chain uses TRBV7-2 with TRBJ2-1; TRBD2 matches 9 bases. Per the germline V gene, CDR1 is SGHTA and CDR2 is FQGNSA. The CDR3 has 14 residues. Unmatched junction bases numbered 2, after V lost 4 bases and J lost 4 bases. The CDR3 loop is CASSSGLAYNEQFF. The CDR3 DNA is TGTGCCAGCAGCTCGGGACTAGCTTACAATGAGCAGTTCTTC.